This T cell receptor beta chain appears in the sequencing data of a study of glioma-infiltrating T cells after dendritic cell vaccination. Across the study: Samples are from glioblastoma patients in Phase I and II dendritic cell vaccine trials.

Sequencing used immunoSEQ multiplex PCR; TCRdb keeps in-frame clones, though not all of them. This sample has 99,000 or so clones, with around 80% found just once. Notes on this clone: Its antigen is not known.

Overall study results and limits: Survival was not directly related to TCR clonality in these patients. Only a small number of patients had complete blood and tumor samples.

Trimming took 4 bases from V and 4 from J; bases not matched to a gene: 5. The CDR3 consists of 14 residues. The germline V gene has CDR1 MDHEN and CDR2 SYDVKM. Time point defined: after dendritic cell vaccination, including at tumor progression/relapse. The rearrangement uses TRBV28 and TRBJ1-2; 8 bases are shared with TRBD1. The sequence was obtained from a human donor with glioblastoma. Sequenced here: blood, sampled after dendritic cell vaccination. The CDR3, as DNA: TGTGCCAGCAGTTCCGAGGGACAGGTCTATGGCTACACCTTC. Protein product: CASSSEGQVYGYTF.